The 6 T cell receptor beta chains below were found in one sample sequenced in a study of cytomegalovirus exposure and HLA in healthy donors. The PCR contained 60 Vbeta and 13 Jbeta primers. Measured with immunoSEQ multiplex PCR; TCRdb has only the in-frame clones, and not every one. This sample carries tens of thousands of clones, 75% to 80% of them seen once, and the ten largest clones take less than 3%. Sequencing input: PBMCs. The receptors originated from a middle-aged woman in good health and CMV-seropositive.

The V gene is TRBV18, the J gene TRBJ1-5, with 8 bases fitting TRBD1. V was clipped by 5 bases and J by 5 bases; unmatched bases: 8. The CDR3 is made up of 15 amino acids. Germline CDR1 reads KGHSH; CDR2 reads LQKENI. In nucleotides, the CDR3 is TGTGCCAGCTCATCCACAGGGGGGAAGGATCAGCCCCAGCATTTT. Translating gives CASSSTGGKDQPQHF.

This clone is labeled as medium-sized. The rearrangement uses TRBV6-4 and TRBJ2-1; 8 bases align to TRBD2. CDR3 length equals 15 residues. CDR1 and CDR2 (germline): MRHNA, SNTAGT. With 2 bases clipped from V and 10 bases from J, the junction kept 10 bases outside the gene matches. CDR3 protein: CASSDQSSGGYEQFF. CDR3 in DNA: TGTGCCAGCAGTGACCAATCCAGCGGGGGTTACGAGCAGTTCTTC.

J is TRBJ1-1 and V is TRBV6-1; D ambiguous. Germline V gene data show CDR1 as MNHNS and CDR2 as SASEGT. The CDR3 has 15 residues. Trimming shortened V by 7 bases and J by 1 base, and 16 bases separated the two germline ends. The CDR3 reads CASKENFSPNTEAFF. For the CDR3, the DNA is TGTGCCAGCAAAGAGAATTTCTCGCCGAACACTGAAGCTTTCTTT.

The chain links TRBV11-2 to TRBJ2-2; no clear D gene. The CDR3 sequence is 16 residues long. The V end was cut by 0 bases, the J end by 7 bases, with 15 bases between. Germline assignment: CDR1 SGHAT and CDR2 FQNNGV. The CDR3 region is CASSLDASASGGELFF. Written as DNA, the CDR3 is TGTGCCAGCAGCTTAGACGCTTCAGCTTCGGGCGGGGAGCTGTTTTTT.

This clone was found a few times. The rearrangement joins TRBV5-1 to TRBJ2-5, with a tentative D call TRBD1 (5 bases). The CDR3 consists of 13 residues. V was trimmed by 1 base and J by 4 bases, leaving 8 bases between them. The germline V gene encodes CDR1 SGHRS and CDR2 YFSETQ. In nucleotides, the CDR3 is TGCGCCAGCAGCTTGTCCCAGGGAGAGACCCAGTACTTC. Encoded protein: CASSLSQGETQYF.

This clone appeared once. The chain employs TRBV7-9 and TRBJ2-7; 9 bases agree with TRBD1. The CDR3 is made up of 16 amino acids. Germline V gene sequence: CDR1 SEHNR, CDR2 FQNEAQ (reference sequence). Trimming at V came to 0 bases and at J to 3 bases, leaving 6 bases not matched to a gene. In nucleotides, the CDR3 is TGTGCCAGCAGCTTAGCGCCGGGACAGGGACACTACGAGCAGTACTTC. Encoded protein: CASSLAPGQGHYEQYF.